A selection of T cell receptor beta chains follows, all from one sample in a study of blood T cell repertoires in COVID-19. The protocol was immunoSEQ multiplex PCR, while the TCRdb copy is restricted to in-frame clones and leaves out a portion. The top ten clones hold approximately 5.6% of a sample with tens of thousands of clones, about 89% of them seen once. Sequencing was carried out using peripheral blood. The receptors here all came from a man between 50 and 59 years old with active COVID-19. Each CDR3 is given with its conserved first and last residue. A D gene is named only where the DNA matches it firmly. The size field is filled for only some rows; it gives once, few, many or a size class.

d_call j_call v_call clone_size cdr3_nt cdr3_aa
TRBD2 TRBJ2-1 TRBV19 . TGTGCCAGTAGTGCTAGCGGGGGGACCTACAATGAGCAGTTCTTC CASSASGGTYNEQFF
TRBD1 TRBJ1-1 TRBV27 . TGTGCCAGCAGTCACAGGGGGACGAACACTGAAGCTTTCTTT CASSHRGTNTEAFF
TRBD2 TRBJ2-1 TRBV19 . TGTGCCAGTGTAAAGGGACTAGCGGGGGGCTCCTACAATGAGCAGTTCTTC CASVKGLAGGSYNEQFF
TRBD1 TRBJ2-6 TRBV30 . TGTGCCTGGACCTACCCCCCGGACAGGGATTCTGGGGCCAACGTCCTGACTTTC CAWTYPPDRDSGANVLTF
. TRBJ1-1 TRBV7-6 . TGTGCCAGCAGCTTAGCACAATCGTTGGCGAACACTGAAGCTTTCTTT CASSLAQSLANTEAFF
TRBD1 TRBJ1-1 TRBV9 once TGTGCCAGCAGGTCGGGACAGATTCCTATTTCCTGG CASRSGQIPISW
. TRBJ1-3 TRBV28 . TGTGCCAGCAGGGGGCAGGAGAGCTCTGGAAACACCATATATTTT CASRGQESSGNTIYF
TRBD1 TRBJ2-7 TRBV28 . TGTGCCAGCAGTCTCCCGGGACAGGGTAAAGACGAGCAGTACTTC CASSLPGQGKDEQYF
. TRBJ2-7 TRBV19 . TGTGCCAGTAGAACGGCTAGCGGGACAGGCTACGAGCAGTACTTC CASRTASGTGYEQYF
. TRBJ1-5 TRBV19 . TGTGCCAGTAGGTCTAGGAACACCGACAATCAGCCCCAGCATTTT CASRSRNTDNQPQHF
. TRBJ2-2 TRBV12-5 . TGTGCTAGTGGTTTGGCGACAGGAAGCTCGAACACCGGGGAGCTGTTTTTT CASGLATGSSNTGELFF
TRBD2 TRBJ2-3 TRBV5-4 few TGTGCCAGCAGCGAGGGCCCCGGTGGCGGGAGAGATACGCAGTATTTT CASSEGPGGGRDTQYF
. TRBJ1-4 TRBV5-1 . TGCGCCAGCAGCTTGGAGACGGGGACTAATGAAAAACTGTTTTTT CASSLETGTNEKLFF
TRBD2 TRBJ2-1 TRBV18 . TGTGCCAGCTCACTAAGACTAGCGTCAAAGTCGAGCTCCTACAATGAGCAGTTCTTC CASSLRLASKSSSYNEQFF
. TRBJ2-5 TRBV7-9 . TGTGCCAGCAGCTTAGTCGGACTTGGAGAGACCCAGTACTTC CASSLVGLGETQYF
TRBD2 TRBJ2-2 TRBV15 . TGTGCCACCAGCAGAGGTCCACTAGCGGACTCGAACACCGGGGAGCTGTTTTTT CATSRGPLADSNTGELFF
. TRBJ2-7 TRBV10-2 . TGCGCCAGCAGTATTACGGGTGTCACCTACGAGCAGTACTTC CASSITGVTYEQYF
TRBD1 TRBJ2-7 TRBV7-2 . TGTGCCAGCAGCTTAGCTAACAGGGGATCCTACGAGCAGTACTTC CASSLANRGSYEQYF
. TRBJ1-1 TRBV3-1/TRBV3-2 . TGTGCCAGCAGCCAAGTCAGAGGGAACACTGAAGCTTTCTTT CASSQVRGNTEAFF
TRBD1 TRBJ1-1 TRBV6-6 . TGTGCCAGCAGTTACTCGAGAGGGACAGGGGCCACTGAAGCTTTCTTT CASSYSRGTGATEAFF
TRBD2 TRBJ2-7 TRBV7-6 once TGTGCCAGCAGCTTCCAAGGACTAGCCATGGACGAGCAGTACTTC CASSFQGLAMDEQYF
TRBD1 TRBJ2-5 TRBV27 . TGTGCCAGCAGCCCCGGGACAGACCTAGGGGAGACCCAGTACTTC CASSPGTDLGETQYF
TRBD2 TRBJ2-3 TRBV10-1 . TGCGCCAGCAGTGCAGCGGGAGTCGCAGATACGCAGTATTTT CASSAAGVADTQYF
. TRBJ1-3 TRBV4-2 . TGTGCCAGCAGCCAGGGACTTCTCTCTGGAAACACCATATATTTT CASSQGLLSGNTIYF
TRBD1 TRBJ1-1 TRBV12-3/TRBV12-4 . TGTGCCAGCAGTTTAGACAGGGGTGAAGCTTTCTTT CASSLDRGEAFF